The rows below give T cell receptor beta chains drawn from one sample of a study of blood T cell repertoires in COVID-19. The method was immunoSEQ multiplex PCR; TCRdb's version includes in-frame clones alone and lacks a portion of them. The sample shows 150,000 to 200,000 clones, 82% of them seen only once. Sequenced: peripheral blood. These TCRs come from a woman aged 40-49 years with COVID-19, enrolled during active disease. Each CDR3 is given with its conserved first and last residue. The D gene is left open where the match is weak. Rows may omit the clone size; those that give it use once, few, many or a size class.

size	J	V	D	CDR3	DNA
once	TRBJ1-1	TRBV10-3	TRBD1	CAIREGGGTEAFF	TGTGCCATCAGGGAAGGGGGCGGCACTGAAGCTTTCTTT
.	TRBJ1-4	TRBV18	.	CASSPSLAVEKLFF	TGTGCCAGCTCACCAAGTTTGGCAGTTGAAAAACTGTTTTTT
.	TRBJ2-5	TRBV3-1/TRBV3-2	.	CASSQEPRVVEETQYF	TGTGCCAGCAGCCAAGAACCCAGGGTGGTTGAGGAGACCCAGTACTTC
.	TRBJ1-2	TRBV20-1	TRBD1	CSASYRGQGYTF	TGCAGTGCTAGTTACAGGGGGCAAGGCTACACCTTC
.	TRBJ1-4	TRBV3-1/TRBV3-2	.	CASSRRQINEKLFF	TGTGCCAGCAGCCGAAGACAGATAAATGAAAAACTGTTTTTT
.	TRBJ2-7	TRBV5-5	TRBD2	CASSPRTSGVVEQYF	TGTGCCAGCAGCCCGAGGACTAGCGGGGTGGTTGAGCAGTACTTC
.	TRBJ2-3	TRBV15	.	CATSRAPTDTQYF	TGTGCCACCAGCAGAGCCCCGACAGATACGCAGTATTTT
.	TRBJ1-6	TRBV28	.	CASAEDSRLHF	TGTGCCTCCGCGGAGGACAGTCGCCTCCACTTT
.	TRBJ1-6	TRBV19	.	CASSDRTGSPLHF	TGTGCCAGCAGCGACAGGACGGGTTCACCCCTCCACTTT
.	TRBJ1-5	TRBV6-5	.	CASAKGGVVQPQHF	TGTGCCAGCGCCAAAGGGGGAGTGGTTCAGCCCCAGCATTTT
.	TRBJ2-5	TRBV7-3	.	CASSLGPTQGEETQYF	TGTGCCAGCAGCTTGGGTCCGACACAGGGAGAGGAGACCCAGTACTTC
.	TRBJ2-2	TRBV5-1	TRBD1	CASSLLARQGAGTGELFF	TGCGCCAGCAGCTTGCTTGCCCGACAGGGTGCTGGCACCGGGGAGCTGTTTTTT
.	TRBJ1-4	TRBV11-2	.	CASSLDLQGSGEEKLFF	TGTGCCAGCAGCTTAGATTTACAGGGCAGCGGGGAGGAAAAACTGTTTTTT
few	TRBJ1-6	TRBV7-8	TRBD1	CASSNGDRANSPLHF	TGTGCCAGCAGCAACGGGGACAGGGCGAATTCACCCCTCCACTTT
.	TRBJ1-4	TRBV7-8	.	CASSLRGSREKLFF	TGTGCCAGCAGCTTGAGGGGGTCTAGAGAAAAACTGTTTTTT
.	TRBJ1-4	TRBV7-9	.	CASSLVQFNEKLFF	TGTGCCAGCAGCTTAGTCCAGTTTAATGAAAAACTGTTTTTT
.	TRBJ2-3	TRBV6-5	.	CASSIESTDTQYF	TGTGCCAGCAGCATCGAGAGCACAGATACGCAGTATTTT
.	TRBJ2-1	TRBV7-8	TRBD2	CASSLGGRAYNEQFF	TGTGCCAGCAGCTTAGGCGGGAGGGCTTACAATGAGCAGTTCTTC
.	TRBJ1-2	TRBV14	.	CASSLTGTYGYTF	TGTGCCAGCAGCCTAACAGGGACCTATGGCTACACCTTC
once	TRBJ1-4	TRBV6-6	TRBD1	CASRIGQGEEKLFF	TGTGCCAGCAGAATCGGACAGGGGGAAGAAAAACTGTTTTTT
few	TRBJ1-1	TRBV19	.	CASSKDRNTEAFF	TGTGCCAGTAGTAAGGACAGGAACACTGAAGCTTTCTTT
.	TRBJ1-5	TRBV18	TRBD1	CASAKTGAGNQPQHF	TGTGCCAGCGCCAAGACAGGGGCTGGCAATCAGCCCCAGCATTTT
.	TRBJ1-6	TRBV30	TRBD1	CALGQGVNSPLHF	TGTGCCTTGGGACAGGGGGTTAATTCACCCCTCCACTTT
.	TRBJ2-1	TRBV2	TRBD2	CASSGEMREYEQFF	TGTGCCAGCAGTGGGGAAATGCGGGAGTATGAGCAGTTCTTC
.	TRBJ2-1	TRBV3-1/TRBV3-2	TRBD2	CASSQGGTSGGYNEQFF	TGTGCCAGCAGCCAAGGGGGGACTAGCGGAGGGTACAATGAGCAGTTCTTC
.	TRBJ2-1	TRBV6-1	.	CASSEATGFGEQFF	TGTGCCAGCAGTGAAGCCACAGGCTTCGGTGAGCAGTTCTTC
.	TRBJ1-1	TRBV28	TRBD1	CASSPHSGTASEAFF	TGTGCCAGCAGTCCACACTCGGGGACAGCAAGTGAAGCTTTCTTT
few	TRBJ2-1	TRBV12-3/TRBV12-4	.	CASSSRGGPEQFF	TGTGCCAGCAGCTCCCGTGGCGGGCCCGAGCAGTTCTTC
.	TRBJ2-4	TRBV7-8	TRBD2	CASTPYGGEGNIQYF	TGTGCCAGCACCCCCTATGGCGGGGAGGGGAACATTCAGTACTTC
.	TRBJ1-4	TRBV15	.	CATSRVGQTNEKLFF	TGTGCCACCAGCAGAGTAGGACAGACTAATGAAAAACTGTTTTTT
once	TRBJ2-1	TRBV6-5	.	CASSPLRVVNEQFF	TGTGCCAGCAGTCCCCTCAGGGTGGTCAATGAGCAGTTCTTC
once	TRBJ2-3	TRBV28	.	CASSPRGVSGRDTQYF	TGTGCCAGCAGCCCCAGGGGGGTCAGTGGTAGGGATACGCAGTATTTT
.	TRBJ2-5	TRBV7-9	.	CASISDSAPWTQYF	TGTGCCAGCATCTCAGATTCCGCCCCCTGGACCCAGTACTTC
.	TRBJ2-5	TRBV29-1	TRBD1	CSADTGVLETQYF	TGCAGCGCCGACACAGGGGTCCTGGAGACCCAGTACTTC
.	TRBJ1-1	TRBV19	TRBD1	CASSTPGTVNTEAFF	TGTGCCAGTAGTACACCCGGGACAGTGAACACTGAAGCTTTCTTT
.	TRBJ2-7	TRBV15	.	CATSRDALPGEQYF	TGTGCCACCAGCAGAGACGCTCTCCCCGGGGAGCAGTACTTC
.	TRBJ1-4	TRBV7-9	.	CASSLPTGGEPPNEKLFF	TGTGCCAGCAGCTTACCTACCGGGGGTGAGCCCCCCAATGAAAAACTGTTTTTT
few	TRBJ1-4	TRBV5-4	.	CASSWQSGEKLFF	TGTGCCAGCAGCTGGCAGTCCGGGGAAAAACTGTTTTTT
few	TRBJ2-1	TRBV6-5	TRBD2	CASSYRIAGYNEQFF	TGTGCCAGCAGTTACCGGATAGCGGGGTACAATGAGCAGTTCTTC
.	TRBJ2-7	TRBV2	TRBD2	CASRGTSGRFGEQYF	TGTGCCAGCAGGGGGACTAGCGGGAGATTCGGGGAGCAGTACTTC
once	TRBJ1-1	TRBV29-1	.	CSVDGQGVDTEAFF	TGCAGCGTTGACGGGCAAGGGGTGGACACTGAAGCTTTCTTT
few	TRBJ2-7	TRBV5-1	.	CASRVGPSGEQYF	TGCGCCAGCAGAGTCGGCCCCTCAGGAGAGCAGTACTTC
.	TRBJ2-3	TRBV5-1	TRBD2	CASSETSGRTDTQYF	TGCGCCAGCAGCGAAACTAGCGGGCGAACAGATACGCAGTATTTT
.	TRBJ2-7	TRBV28	TRBD1	CASNTGGYEQYF	TGTGCCAGTAACACAGGGGGATACGAGCAGTACTTC
once	TRBJ2-1	TRBV27	.	CASTPLGGVSYNEQFF	TGTGCCAGCACTCCTCTAGGGGGGGTTTCCTACAATGAGCAGTTCTTC
.	TRBJ1-4	TRBV29-1	.	CSVFDRHTNEKLFF	TGCAGCGTCTTCGACAGGCATACTAATGAAAAACTGTTTTTT
once	TRBJ1-3	TRBV9	.	CASSVGGPSSGNTIYF	TGTGCCAGCAGCGTAGGAGGTCCGAGCTCTGGAAACACCATATATTTT
.	TRBJ1-6	TRBV2	.	CASRSRDIGNSPLHF	TGTGCCAGCAGGTCAAGGGACATCGGTAATTCACCCCTCCACTTT
.	TRBJ2-2	TRBV7-3	TRBD2	CASSESSGRKAGELFF	TGTGCCAGCAGCGAGAGTAGCGGGAGAAAGGCGGGGGAGCTGTTTTTT
.	TRBJ1-3	TRBV19	.	CASSAGGLSGNTIYF	TGTGCCAGTAGTGCGGGGGGACTCTCTGGAAACACCATATATTTT
few	TRBJ1-2	TRBV5-1	.	CASSFGAQTVYGYTF	TGCGCCAGCAGCTTTGGAGCGCAGACTGTCTATGGCTACACCTTC
.	TRBJ2-7	TRBV5-6	.	CASSFTALASYEQYF	TGTGCCAGCAGCTTCACAGCTCTAGCGTCCTACGAGCAGTACTTC
.	TRBJ2-7	TRBV29-1	.	CSVEDPGAYEQYF	TGCAGCGTTGAAGATCCAGGGGCCTACGAGCAGTACTTC
once	TRBJ1-2	TRBV24-1	TRBD1	CATSDSTGDYGYTF	TGTGCCACCAGTGATTCGACAGGGGACTATGGCTACACCTTC
.	TRBJ2-2	TRBV30	.	CALKISGELFF	TGTGCCTTGAAGATCAGCGGGGAGCTGTTTTTT